A few counts support the clone carrying this T cell receptor (beta chain). Antigen unknown. An Oncomine TCR Beta short-read assay was used to sequence the DNA from cultured CD4+ T cells. TCRdb reprocessed the PCR reads via MiXCR and lists one record per CDR3 protein. In the table there are roughly 12,000 distinct CDR3 sequences, 76% of which are singletons. The data derive from a study of vaccination and CD4 T cells after COVID-19. Treatment here: approximately nine-day PBMC culture with coronavirus spike peptide pools or control peptides (ViraFEST assay). Between the trimmed V and J ends, which lost 6 bases and 1 base, there was a span of 7 bases. Germline CDR1 DFQATT, CDR2 SNEGSKA (reference sequence). CDR3 length: 12 residues.

The receptor was isolated from a human donor who had recovered from COVID-19. The sample comprised CD4+ T cells from blood, cultured in vitro. The V gene is TRBV20-1, the J gene TRBJ1-5, with a tentative D call TRBD1 (5 bases). The CDR3 loop is CSARGSNQPQHF. In DNA form, the CDR3 reads TGCAGTGCAAGGGGAAGCAATCAGCCCCAGCATTTT.